Reported below is one TCR beta chain. The data originate from a study of blood T cell repertoires in COVID-19. V lost 5 bases and J lost 5, with 11 bases in between. Germline CDR1 is LNHDA and CDR2 is SQIVND (reference sequence). The CDR3 has 13 residues. As originally analysed: Estimation of nucleated cell counts relied on the amplification of reference gene primers. TCRdb keeps only in-frame clones here, not all; method: immunoSEQ multiplex PCR. V and J calls plus clone size are reproduced from that table; the DNA served to infer D and trimming. The table records roughly 60,000 clones, around 83% of them present only once.

The genes are TRBV19 and TRBJ2-3, with D possibly matching TRBD2 (6 bases). The sequenced sample was peripheral blood. This clonotype originated in a man aged 50-60 years with COVID-19, enrolled during active disease. CDR3 nucleotide sequence: TGTGCCAGTAGTCGCGGGGCGGAAGATACGCAGTATTTT. Protein: CASSRGAEDTQYF.